This T cell receptor (beta chain) was sequenced for a study of naive and memory T cell subsets. General observations from the study: TCR abundance followed a power law differing between naive and memory subsets.

Both TRBC1 and TRBC2 were covered by a beta constant-region primer of two equimolar oligonucleotides. Using its own MiXCR run on the UMI-ligation and nested PCR reads, TCRdb lists one record per CDR3 protein. Of 130,000 to 150,000 distinct CDR3 sequences in the sample, about 17% were seen once. This clonotype was detected a few times. Antigen unknown. Overnight CMV lysate stimulation of fresh PBMCs defined donor CMV status by CD4+ IFNgamma. Trimming took off 6 bases at V and 0 bases at J, with 11 bases between the two ends. The CDR3 has 14 residues. The receptor was isolated from a human donor in good health. The specimen was naive CD4+ T cells from blood. This sequence joins TRBV12-3 or TRBV12-4 and TRBJ1-2, with D possibly TRBD1 on 5 matching bases. The CDR3 nucleotides are TGTGCCAGCAGATCCCCGACAGCTAACTATGGCTACACCTTC. This translates into CASRSPTANYGYTF.